This T cell receptor delta chain was captured in a study of gamma-delta T cells after stem cell transplantation (dated by TCRdb to the mid-2010s). Remarks on this clone: What antigen it recognizes has not been identified. This may be a read error, as it is one base from a much larger clone. Other nucleotide sequences in the sample specify the same CDR3.

The library was produced with RT-PCR. The sequencing machine was an Illumina MiSeq. After TCRdb called clones again from the public reads with CATT, rows with identical DNA were merged. This sample holds some 1,900 delta-chain clones; around 18% were observed only once. Together, the top ten hold roughly 30% of the sample. V was cut back by 0 bases and J by 0 bases, leaving a gap of 31 bases between them. CDR1 and CDR2 are read off the germline V gene as GEAIGNYY and EKD. Including the terminal cysteine and phenylalanine, the CDR3 comprises 22 residues. Only the CDR3 DNA stays, 66 bases, in frame from base 1.

The TCR sequence derives from a human donor. It is not recorded whose cells these are; they may come from a transplant donor. The sequenced sample was gamma-delta T cells. The chain links TRDV2 with TRDJ1; the D gene is possibly TRDD3, with 6 bases matching. The DNA sequence is TGTGCCTGTGACACCGTCCGAGGGACGTTTGGGATATTGAGTACCAACACCGATAAACTCATCTTT. It is translated as CACDTVRGTFGILSTNTDKLIF.